The source of this TCR beta chain is a study of T cells in Graves' hyperthyroidism and ophthalmopathy. Per the germline V gene, CDR1 is LGHNT and CDR2 is FRNRAP. The J segment lost 0 bases and the V segment lost 7 bases, leaving 11 bases of the junction unmatched. The CDR3 is 17 amino acids. Every diagnosis used clinical symptoms, serum thyroxine and TRAb, thyroid ultrasound and orbital computed tomography. For this clonotype: This may stem from a read error, because a much larger clone lies one nucleotide away.

RNA transcripts served as the template for amplifying TCR beta CDR3 regions. When the TCR CDR3 underwent first-round RT-PCR, the HTBI primer set was used. TCRdb reanalysed the multiplex PCR reads using MiXCR and keeps one entry per CDR3 protein. The repertoire has some 340,000 distinct CDR3 sequences, roughly an eighth of them found once; the top ten carry roughly 35%. The TCR originated in a woman between 40 and 55 years old with Graves' ophthalmopathy. Sequenced sample: blood. J is TRBJ1-5 and V is TRBV12-5; 8 nucleotides match TRBD1. In nucleotides, the CDR3 is TGTGCTAGTGTCTCAGGGGGCTCCCCTTCTAGCAATCAGCCCCAGCATTTT. This sequence encodes CASVSGGSPSSNQPQHF.